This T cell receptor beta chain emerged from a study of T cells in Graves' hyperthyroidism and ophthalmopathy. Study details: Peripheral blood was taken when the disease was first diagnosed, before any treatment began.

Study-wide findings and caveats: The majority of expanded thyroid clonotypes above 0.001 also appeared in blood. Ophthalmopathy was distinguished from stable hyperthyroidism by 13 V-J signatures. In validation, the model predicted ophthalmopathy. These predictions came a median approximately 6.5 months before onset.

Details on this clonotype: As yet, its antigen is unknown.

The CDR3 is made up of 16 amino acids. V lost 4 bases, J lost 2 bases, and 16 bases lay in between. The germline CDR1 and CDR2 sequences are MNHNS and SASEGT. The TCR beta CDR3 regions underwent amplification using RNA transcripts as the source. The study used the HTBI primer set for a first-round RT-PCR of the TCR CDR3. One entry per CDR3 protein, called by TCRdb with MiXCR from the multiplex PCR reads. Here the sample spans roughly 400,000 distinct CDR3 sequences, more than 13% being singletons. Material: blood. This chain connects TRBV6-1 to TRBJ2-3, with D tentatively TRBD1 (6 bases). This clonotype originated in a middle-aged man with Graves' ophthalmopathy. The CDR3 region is CASSAVGAGVTDTQYF. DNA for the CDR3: TGTGCCAGCAGTGCGGTGGGGGCAGGTGTCACAGATACGCAGTATTTT.